This T cell receptor beta chain was profiled in a study of cytomegalovirus exposure and HLA in healthy donors. Study-wide results and caveats: Later, an analysis found that common viral pathogens appeared to be linked with several of the most significant clusters. It was 150 to 200 TCR beta chains that were listed as cytomegalovirus-associated. Cytomegalovirus status was reportedly diagnosed by the classifier with high specificity and sensitivity.

CDR1 and CDR2 from the germline V gene are LGHNT and FRNRAP. The CDR3 consists of 15 residues. Trimming pared 3 bases from V and 0 bases from J, leaving 9 bases between. As for this clone: No antigen is known for it.

Primers for the PCR totalled 60 Vbeta and 13 Jbeta. TCRdb's copy holds only in-frame clones and misses some; the assay was immunoSEQ multiplex PCR. The clone table shows some 150,000 clones, with the ten largest holding about 2.2%. The sequence came from a woman aged 18-29 years in good health and CMV-seronegative. What was sequenced was PBMCs. The gene calls are TRBV12-5 and TRBJ2-1, with a tentative D call TRBD2 (6 bases). CDR3 in DNA: TGTGCTAGTGGTTTCACGGGGGACTCCTACAATGAGCAGTTCTTC. The encoded protein is CASGFTGDSYNEQFF.